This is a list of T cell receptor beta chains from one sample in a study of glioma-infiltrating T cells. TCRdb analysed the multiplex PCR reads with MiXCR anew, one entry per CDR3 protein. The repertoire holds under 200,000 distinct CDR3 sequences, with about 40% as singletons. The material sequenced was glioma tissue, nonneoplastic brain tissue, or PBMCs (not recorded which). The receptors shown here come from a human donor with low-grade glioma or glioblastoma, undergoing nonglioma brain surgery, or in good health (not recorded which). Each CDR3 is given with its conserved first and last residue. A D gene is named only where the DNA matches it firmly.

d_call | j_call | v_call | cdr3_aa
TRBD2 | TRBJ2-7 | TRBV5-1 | CASSIGLGYEQYF
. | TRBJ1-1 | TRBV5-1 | CASSFTTGVNTEAFF
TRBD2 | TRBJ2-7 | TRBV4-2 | CASSAGLAGIYEQYF
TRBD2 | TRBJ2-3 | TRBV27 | CASTPGLAATDTQYF
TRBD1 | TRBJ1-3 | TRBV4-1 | CASSPTGALAGNTIYF
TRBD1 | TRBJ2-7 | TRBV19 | CASSTGTGGLEQYF
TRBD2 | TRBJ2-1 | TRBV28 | CASSFGRLAGAGLEFF
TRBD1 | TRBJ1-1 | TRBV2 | CASSGAPDRGTEAFF
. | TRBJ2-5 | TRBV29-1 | CSVEAAETVGETQYF
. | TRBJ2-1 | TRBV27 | CASSRQGYNEQFF
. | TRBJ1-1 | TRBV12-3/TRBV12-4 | CASSFGTGLRNTEAFF